The present T cell receptor beta chain was sequenced within a study of molecular identifiers for immune sequencing clone quantification (dated by TCRdb to the late 2010s). Background on the whole study: For a replicate experiment, RNA from around 20,000 or 100,000 naive CD8 T cells was divided into five aliquots, of which four were sequenced. This methods study used CD8 T cells to benchmark TCR RNA copy counting and molecular-identifier clustering-based TCR repertoire sequencing (MIDCIRS). General study outcomes and caveats: Even against a background of 750,000 to 1,000,000 naive CD8 T cells, spiked-in Jurkat TCR RNA amounting to a single cell's worth was reported to be detectable. Modeling estimated roughly 3 recovered TCR RNA copies per cell, compared with around 9.7 by digital PCR, which implies about 30% capture efficiency. In CMV-specific effector cells, clones with more than 20 RNA copies accounted for over 99% of molecules, whereas in naive cells such clones accounted for under 1%. When barcode sub-clustering was omitted, TCR diversity was inflated by chimeric consensus sequences, with chimeras reaching as high as 47%. Highly expanded clone sizes could be underestimated because identical TCR molecules may share a barcode.

Via the germline V gene, CDR1 is MGHRA and CDR2 YSYEKL. V is cut back by 0 bases and J by 8 bases, with 13 bases in the junction unmatched. From the cysteine through the phenylalanine, the CDR3 covers 17 amino acids. CDR3 DNA only is kept here, 51 bases in frame from base 1. Naive CD8 T cells, defined as CD8+CD4-CCR7+CD45RA+, were FACS-sorted into RLT Plus buffer on a BD FACSAria II. To compare sensitivity, a portion of naive CD8 T cell RNA was divided equally between MIDCIRS and a Smart-seq2-style 5'RACE protocol. Enrichment of CD8 T cells was performed with RosetteSep CD8+ T Cell Enrichment Cocktail and Ficoll-Paque, after which ACK red cell lysis was carried out. As concerns this clonotype: Its target antigen remains unknown. No clone much larger than this one lies a single base away; base qualities are absent.

The method behind the library was PCR. This sample was sequenced with an Illumina MiSeq. Purification of total RNA was performed with the Qiagen AllPrep DNA/RNA kit. Reads from multiple sequencing runs of the same library were pooled before analysis. Per the original workflow: Reads were retained only if the reads had an exact TCR constant sequence, and the retained reads were trimmed to 150 nt and grouped according to their 12-nt molecular barcodes. Reads inside each barcode group were sub-clustered using a 15% Levenshtein threshold, and a quality-weighted consensus sequence was constructed for each RNA molecule. Non-functional sequences were removed, as were lower-count sequences one edit away from another. On the basis of fitting two negative binomial distributions, barcode sub-clusters with fewer than 20% of the maximum read count were discarded. The public reads were reanalyzed by TCRdb: fastp trimming at Q25, MiXCR alignment, in-frame beta chains only. All rows with the same CDR3 protein become a single entry with the most common DNA and genes. The V and J calls, along with clone size, are taken from TCRdb and not from the paper's own processing. Counted in this sample were nearly 20,000 distinct CDR3 sequences; 20% to 25% of them appeared once. The ten largest clones represent approximately 6.8% of the sample.

The sequenced material came from naive CD8+ T cells from blood, with Jurkat cell RNA spiked in. Per the publication, the cell subset or site label means: FACS-sorted CD8+CD4-CCR7+CD45RA+ naive T cells. This TCR was recovered from a human donor in good health. Some libraries in this study had Jurkat cell RNA spiked in. The chain uses TRBV4-1 and TRBJ2-1; TRBD2 fits 7 bases in the junction. Read as DNA, the sequence is TGCGCCAGCAGCCAAGATGTCCCTGGCGGGAGTAGGGATGAGCAGTTCTTC. This gives the protein CASSQDVPGGSRDEQFF.